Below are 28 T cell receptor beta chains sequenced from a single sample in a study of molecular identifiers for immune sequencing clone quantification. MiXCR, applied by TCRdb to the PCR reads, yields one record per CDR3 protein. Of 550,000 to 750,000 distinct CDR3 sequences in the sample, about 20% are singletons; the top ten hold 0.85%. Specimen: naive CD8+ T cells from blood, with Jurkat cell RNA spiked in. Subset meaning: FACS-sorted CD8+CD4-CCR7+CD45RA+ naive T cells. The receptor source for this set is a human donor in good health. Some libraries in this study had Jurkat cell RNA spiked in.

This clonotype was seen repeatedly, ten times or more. The CDR3 nucleotides are TGTGCCAGCAGCGTAGGTGGATATAGCAATCAGCCCCAGCATTTT. Translated: CASSVGGYSNQPQHF. The rearrangement uses TRBV9 and TRBJ1-5; D gene unclear. Germline V gives CDR1 SGDLS, CDR2 YYNGEE. CDR3 size: 15 residues. V dropped 0 bases and J dropped 0 bases, with 7 bases sitting between them.

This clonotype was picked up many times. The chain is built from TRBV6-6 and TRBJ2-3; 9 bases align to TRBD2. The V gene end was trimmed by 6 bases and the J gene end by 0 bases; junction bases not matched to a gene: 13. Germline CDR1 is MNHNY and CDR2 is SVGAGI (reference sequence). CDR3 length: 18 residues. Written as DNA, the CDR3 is TGTGCCAGCAGCCCAATATACCCGGGACTAGCAAGCACAGATACGCAGTATTTT. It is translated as CASSPIYPGLASTDTQYF.

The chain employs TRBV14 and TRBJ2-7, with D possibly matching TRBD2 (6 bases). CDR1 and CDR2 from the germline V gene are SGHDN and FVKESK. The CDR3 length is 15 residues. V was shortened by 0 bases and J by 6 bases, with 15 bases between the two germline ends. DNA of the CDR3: TGTGCCAGCAGCCAAGAGGGGGGACTCAAATTCGAGCAGTACTTC. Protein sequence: CASSQEGGLKFEQYF.

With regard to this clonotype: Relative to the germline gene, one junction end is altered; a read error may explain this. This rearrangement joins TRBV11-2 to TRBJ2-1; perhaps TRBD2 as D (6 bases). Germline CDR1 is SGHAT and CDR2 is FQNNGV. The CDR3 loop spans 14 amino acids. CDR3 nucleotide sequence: TGTACCAGCAGCTGGGACTCGAACTACAATGAGCAGTTCTTC. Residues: CTSSWDSNYNEQFF.

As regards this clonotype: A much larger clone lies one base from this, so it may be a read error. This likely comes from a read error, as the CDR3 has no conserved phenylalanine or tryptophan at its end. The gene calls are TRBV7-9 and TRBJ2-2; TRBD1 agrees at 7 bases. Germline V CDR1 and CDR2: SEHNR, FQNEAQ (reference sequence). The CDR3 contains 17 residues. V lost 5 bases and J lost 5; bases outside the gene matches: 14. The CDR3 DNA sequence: TGTGCCAGCAGCGAACGATACAGGGGCCTTAAGACCGGGGAGCTGTTTCTT. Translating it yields CASSERYRGLKTGELFL.

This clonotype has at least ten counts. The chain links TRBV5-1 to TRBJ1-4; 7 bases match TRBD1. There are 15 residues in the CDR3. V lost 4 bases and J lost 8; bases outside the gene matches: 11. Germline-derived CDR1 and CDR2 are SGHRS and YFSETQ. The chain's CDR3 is CASSPAGGRTEKLFF. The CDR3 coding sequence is TGCGCCAGCAGCCCCGCAGGGGGTAGAACGGAAAAACTGTTTTTT. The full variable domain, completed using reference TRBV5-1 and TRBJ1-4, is KAGVTQTPRYLIKTRGQQVTLSCSPISGHRSVSWYQQTPGQGLQFLFEYFSETQRNKGNFPGRFSGRQFSNSRSEMNVSTLELGDSALYLCASSPAGGRTEKLFFGSGTQLSVL.

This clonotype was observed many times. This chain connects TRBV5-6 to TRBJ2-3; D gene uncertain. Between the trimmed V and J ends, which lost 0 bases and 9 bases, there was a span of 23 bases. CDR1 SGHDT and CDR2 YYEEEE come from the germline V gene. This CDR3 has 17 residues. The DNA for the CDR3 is TGTGCCAGCAGCTTGGCCGGGTGGTGGGGAACCGTTGACACGCAGTATTTT. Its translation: CASSLAGWWGTVDTQYF.

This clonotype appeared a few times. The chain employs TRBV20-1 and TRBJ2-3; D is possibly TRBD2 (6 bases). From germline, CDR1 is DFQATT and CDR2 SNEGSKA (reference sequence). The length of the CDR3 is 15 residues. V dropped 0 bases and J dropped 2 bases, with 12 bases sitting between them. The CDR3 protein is CSARDWDSSTDTQYF. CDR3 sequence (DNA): TGCAGTGCTAGAGACTGGGACTCCTCCACAGATACGCAGTATTTT.

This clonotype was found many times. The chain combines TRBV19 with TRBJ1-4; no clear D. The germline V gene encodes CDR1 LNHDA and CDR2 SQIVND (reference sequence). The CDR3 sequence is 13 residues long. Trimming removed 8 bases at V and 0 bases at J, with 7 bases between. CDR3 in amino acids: CASGVATNEKLFF. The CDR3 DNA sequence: TGTGCCAGTGGAGTTGCAACTAATGAAAAACTGTTTTTT.

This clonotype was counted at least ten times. The CDR3 sequence is CASSIGTRGTDTQYF. The CDR3 coding sequence is TGTGCCAGTAGTATCGGGACTAGAGGCACAGATACGCAGTATTTT. The chain combines TRBV19 with TRBJ2-3, with 8 nucleotides matching TRBD2. In germline, CDR1 is LNHDA, CDR2 SQIVND (reference sequence). V gave up 3 bases and J gave up 1 base; unmatched junction bases: 3. The CDR3 contains 15 residues.

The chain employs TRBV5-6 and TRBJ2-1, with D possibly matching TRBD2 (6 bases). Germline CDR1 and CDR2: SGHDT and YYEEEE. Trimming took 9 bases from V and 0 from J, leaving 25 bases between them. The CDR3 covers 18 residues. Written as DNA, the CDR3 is TGTGCCACAGCGGGTCTGGGGCCCGGGAAAAGCTCCTACAATGAGCAGTTCTTC. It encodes CATAGLGPGKSSYNEQFF.

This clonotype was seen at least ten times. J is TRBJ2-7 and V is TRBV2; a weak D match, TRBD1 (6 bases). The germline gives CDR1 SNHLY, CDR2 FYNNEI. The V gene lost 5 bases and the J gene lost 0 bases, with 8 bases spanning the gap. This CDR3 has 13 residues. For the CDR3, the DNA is TGTGCCAGCAGTAAGGACAGCTCCTACGAGCAGTACTTC. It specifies CASSKDSSYEQYF.

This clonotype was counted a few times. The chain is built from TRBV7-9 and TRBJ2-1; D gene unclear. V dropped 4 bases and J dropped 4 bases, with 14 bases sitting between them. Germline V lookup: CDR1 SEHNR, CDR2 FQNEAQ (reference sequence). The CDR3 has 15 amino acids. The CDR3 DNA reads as TGTGCCAGCAGCTCAGTGGGGAATACTTACAATGAGCAGTTCTTC. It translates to CASSSVGNTYNEQFF.

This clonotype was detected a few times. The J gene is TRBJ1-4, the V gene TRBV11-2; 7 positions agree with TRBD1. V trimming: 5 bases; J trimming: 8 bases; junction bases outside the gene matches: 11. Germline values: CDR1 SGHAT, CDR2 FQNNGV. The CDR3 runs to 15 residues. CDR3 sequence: CASSPKAGGAEKLFF. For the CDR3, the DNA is TGTGCCAGCAGCCCCAAGGCAGGGGGGGCGGAAAAACTGTTTTTT.

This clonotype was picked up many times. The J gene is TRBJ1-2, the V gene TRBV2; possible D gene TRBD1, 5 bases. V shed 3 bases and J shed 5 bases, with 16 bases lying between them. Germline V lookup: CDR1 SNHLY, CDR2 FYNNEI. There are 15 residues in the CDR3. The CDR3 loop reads CASSDRQGERYGYTF. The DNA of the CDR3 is TGTGCCAGCAGTGATCGGCAGGGCGAACGGTATGGCTACACCTTC.

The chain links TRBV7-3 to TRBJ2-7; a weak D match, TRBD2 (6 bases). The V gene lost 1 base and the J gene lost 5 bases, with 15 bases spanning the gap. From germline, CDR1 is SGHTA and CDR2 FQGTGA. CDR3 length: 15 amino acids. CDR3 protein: CASSLNGLPGDEQYF. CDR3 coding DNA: TGTGCCAGCAGCTTAAATGGCCTCCCGGGGGACGAGCAGTACTTC.

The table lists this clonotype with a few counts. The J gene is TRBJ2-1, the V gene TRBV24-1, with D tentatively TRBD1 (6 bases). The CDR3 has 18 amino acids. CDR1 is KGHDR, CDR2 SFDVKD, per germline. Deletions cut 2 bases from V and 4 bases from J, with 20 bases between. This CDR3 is CATSDSRTGTNRYNEQFF. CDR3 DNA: TGTGCCACCAGTGATTCACGAACCGGGACAAATCGTTACAATGAGCAGTTCTTC.

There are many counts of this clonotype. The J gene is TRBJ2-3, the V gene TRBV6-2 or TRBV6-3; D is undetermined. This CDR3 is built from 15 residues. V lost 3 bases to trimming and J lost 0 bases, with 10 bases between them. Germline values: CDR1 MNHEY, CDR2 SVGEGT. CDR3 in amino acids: CASSYEALSTDTQYF. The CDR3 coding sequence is TGTGCCAGCAGTTATGAGGCGTTGAGCACAGATACGCAGTATTTT.

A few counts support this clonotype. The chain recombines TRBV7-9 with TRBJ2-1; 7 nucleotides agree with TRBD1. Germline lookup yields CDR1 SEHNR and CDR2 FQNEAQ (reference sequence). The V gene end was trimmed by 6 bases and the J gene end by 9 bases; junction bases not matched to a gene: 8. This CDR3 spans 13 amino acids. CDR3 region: CASSTTGVGEQFF. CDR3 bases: TGTGCCAGCAGTACTACAGGGGTCGGTGAGCAGTTCTTC.

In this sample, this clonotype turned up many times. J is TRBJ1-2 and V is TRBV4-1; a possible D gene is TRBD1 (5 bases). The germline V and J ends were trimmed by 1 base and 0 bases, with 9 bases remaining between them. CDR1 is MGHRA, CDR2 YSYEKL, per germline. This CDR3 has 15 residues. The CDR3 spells CASSQGQTPNYGYTF. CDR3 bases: TGCGCCAGCAGCCAAGGACAGACACCTAACTATGGCTACACCTTC.

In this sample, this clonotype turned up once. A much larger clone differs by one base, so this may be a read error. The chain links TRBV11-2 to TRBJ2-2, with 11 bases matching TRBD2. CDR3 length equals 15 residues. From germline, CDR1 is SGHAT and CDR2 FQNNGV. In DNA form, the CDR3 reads TGTGCCAGCAGAATGACTAGCGGGAACACCGGGGAGCTGCTTTTT. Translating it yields CASRMTSGNTGELLF.

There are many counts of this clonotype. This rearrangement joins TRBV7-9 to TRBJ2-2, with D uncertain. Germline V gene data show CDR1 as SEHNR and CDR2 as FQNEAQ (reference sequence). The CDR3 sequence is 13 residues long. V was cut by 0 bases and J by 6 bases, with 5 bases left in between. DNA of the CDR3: TGTGCCAGCAGCTTAGCTGTCTCCGGGGAGCTGTTTTTT. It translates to CASSLAVSGELFF.

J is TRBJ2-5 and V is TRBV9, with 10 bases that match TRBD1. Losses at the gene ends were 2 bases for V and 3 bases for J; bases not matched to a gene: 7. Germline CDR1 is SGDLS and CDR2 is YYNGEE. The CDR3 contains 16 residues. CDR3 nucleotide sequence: TGTGCCAGCAGCGTCTTCCGGGACAGGGGTGAAGAGACCCAGTACTTC. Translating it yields CASSVFRDRGEETQYF. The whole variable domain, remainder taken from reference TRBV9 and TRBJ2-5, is DSGVTQTPKHLITATGQRVTLRCSPRSGDLSVYWYQQSLDQGLQFLIQYYNGEERAKGNILERFSAQQFPDLHSELNLSSLELGDSALYFCASSVFRDRGEETQYFGPGTRLLVL.

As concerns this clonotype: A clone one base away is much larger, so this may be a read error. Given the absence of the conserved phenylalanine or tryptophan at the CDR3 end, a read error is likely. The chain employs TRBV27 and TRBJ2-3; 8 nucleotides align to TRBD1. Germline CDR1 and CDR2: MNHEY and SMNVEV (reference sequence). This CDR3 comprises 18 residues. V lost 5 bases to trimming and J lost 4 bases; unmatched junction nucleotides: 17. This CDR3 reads CASSLLIVSGGGADTQYS. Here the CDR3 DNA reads TGTGCCAGCAGTCTCCTAATAGTGTCAGGGGGCGGCGCAGATACGCAGTATTCT.

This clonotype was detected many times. As DNA, the CDR3 is TGTGCCAGCAGTTTTGGTGGGGCTTACACTGAAGCTTTCTTT. Amino acid sequence: CASSFGGAYTEAFF. This sequence joins TRBV12-3 or TRBV12-4 and TRBJ1-1, with a tentative D call TRBD1 (5 bases). V lost 3 bases to trimming and J lost 3 bases, with 11 bases between them. The CDR3 runs 14 residues.

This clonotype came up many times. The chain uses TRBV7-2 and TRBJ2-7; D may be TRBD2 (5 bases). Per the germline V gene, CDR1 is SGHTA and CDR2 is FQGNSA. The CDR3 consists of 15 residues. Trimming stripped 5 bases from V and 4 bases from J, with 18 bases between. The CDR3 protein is CASSIYGGVSYEQYF. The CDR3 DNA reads TGTGCCAGCAGCATTTATGGAGGAGTGAGTTACGAGCAGTACTTC.

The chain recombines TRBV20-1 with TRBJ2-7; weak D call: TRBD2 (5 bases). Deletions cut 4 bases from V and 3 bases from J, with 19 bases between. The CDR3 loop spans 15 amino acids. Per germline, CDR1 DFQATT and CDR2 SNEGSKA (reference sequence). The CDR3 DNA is TGCAGTGCTAACAGTCCAGCGGATTCCTTCTACGAGCAGTACTTC. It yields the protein CSANSPADSFYEQYF.

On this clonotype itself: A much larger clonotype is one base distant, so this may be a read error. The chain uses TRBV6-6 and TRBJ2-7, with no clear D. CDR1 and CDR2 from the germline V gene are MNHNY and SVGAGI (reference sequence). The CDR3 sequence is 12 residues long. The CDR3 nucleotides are TGTGCCAGCAGTTACTCGCTTTACGAGCAGTGCTTC. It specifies CASSYSLYEQCF.